A single sample is the source of the 7 T cell receptor beta chains below, sequenced in a study of Ad26.COV2.S vaccination and SARS-CoV-2 variants. Indicated treatment: around 19 received Ad26.COV2.S at low or high dose, single or two shots; 5 received placebo; per-sample allocation not given. Day 63 following the first vaccine or placebo injection was when the samples were taken. Sequencing used immunoSEQ multiplex PCR; TCRdb keeps in-frame clones, though not all of them. The sample records 440,000 or so clones, 80% to 95% being singletons. Sequencing was performed on peripheral blood, taken in a trial of Ad26.COV2.S vaccine versus placebo. Receptors were obtained from a person between 18 and 60 years old who received the Ad26.COV2.S COVID-19 vaccine or a placebo.

This rearrangement joins TRBV15 to TRBJ2-3; maybe TRBD2 (6 bases). CDR3 length: 17 amino acids. From germline, CDR1 is LNHNV and CDR2 YYDKDF (reference sequence). V was trimmed by 5 bases and J by 5 bases, leaving 23 bases between them. CDR3 sequence: CATSPRLGRERGDTQYF. The CDR3 nucleotides are TGTGCCACCAGCCCCCGACTAGGCCGGGAACGCGGAGATACGCAGTATTTT.

V usage is TRBV5-1 and J usage is TRBJ1-4; D remains ambiguous. V dropped 3 bases and J dropped 0 bases, with 6 bases sitting between them. The CDR3 consists of 14 residues. Germline CDR1 is SGHRS and CDR2 is YFSETQ. The CDR3 region has the DNA TGCGCCAGCAGCTCGCAAGCAACTAATGAAAAACTGTTTTTT. Its protein product is CASSSQATNEKLFF. Using reference TRBV5-1 and TRBJ1-4 for the parts outside the CDR3, the full variable domain is KAGVTQTPRYLIKTRGQQVTLSCSPISGHRSVSWYQQTPGQGLQFLFEYFSETQRNKGNFPGRFSGRQFSNSRSEMNVSTLELGDSALYLCASSSQATNEKLFFGSGTQLSVL.

This sequence joins TRBV19 and TRBJ2-1; maybe TRBD1 (5 bases). CDR1 and CDR2 (germline): LNHDA, SQIVND (reference sequence). Trimming left V 3 bases short and J 1 base short, with 13 bases between. The length of the CDR3 is 16 residues. Here the CDR3 DNA reads TGTGCCAGTAGTATGGTCAGGGTTTTATCCTACAATGAGCAGTTCTTC. It translates to CASSMVRVLSYNEQFF. The variable domain in full, with the rest retrieved from reference TRBV19 and TRBJ2-1, is DGGITQSPKYLFRKEGQNVTLSCEQNLNHDAMYWYRQDPGQGLRLIYYSQIVNDFQKGDIAEGYSVSREKKESFPLTVTSAQKNPTAFYLCASSMVRVLSYNEQFFGPGTRLTVL.

The chain carries TRBV29-1 and TRBJ1-1; the D gene is possibly TRBD1 (6 bases). The V gene lost 6 bases and the J gene lost 6 bases, with 17 bases spanning the gap. The CDR3 loop spans 13 amino acids. CDR1 is SQVTM, CDR2 ANQGSEA, per germline. The CDR3 nucleotides are TGCAGCGTCGTCGGGGGGGCCCGGGCTGAAGCTTTCTTT. Its protein product is CSVVGGARAEAFF.

The V call is TRBV9, the J call TRBJ2-5; 8 bases fit TRBD1. With V trimmed by 0 bases and J by 2 bases, 9 bases remained unmatched. Germline-derived CDR1 and CDR2 are SGDLS and YYNGEE. CDR3 size: 17 residues. This chain's CDR3 is CASSVGGRWTGQETQYF. DNA of the CDR3: TGTGCCAGCAGCGTAGGGGGGAGGTGGACAGGGCAAGAGACCCAGTACTTC.

As concerns this clone: Sequence at one end of the junction differs from germline and may be a read error. CDR3 in DNA: TGTGCCAGCAGTCACTCGAGTCTAAGGACCGATAATCAGCCCCAGCATTTT. Protein: CASSHSSLRTDNQPQHF. J is TRBJ1-5 and V is TRBV6-2 or TRBV6-3, with D uncertain. Germline CDR1 and CDR2: MNHEY and SVGEGT. The CDR3 loop spans 17 amino acids.

The CDR3 sequence is CASSPQGGSSYNEQFF. CDR3 in DNA: TGTGCCAGCAGCCCTCAGGGCGGGAGCTCCTACAATGAGCAGTTCTTC. The chain carries TRBV7-9 and TRBJ2-1; 7 bases line up with TRBD2. Germline V gene lookup returns CDR1 SEHNR and CDR2 FQNEAQ (reference sequence). The J segment lost 0 bases and the V segment lost 5 bases, leaving 7 bases of the junction unmatched. This CDR3 region has 16 residues.